Listed below are T cell receptor beta chains from one sample, sequenced in a study of cytomegalovirus exposure and HLA in healthy donors. Assay used: immunoSEQ multiplex PCR; TCRdb lists only in-frame clones, some missing. The sample includes 90,000 to 150,000 clones, about 75% of them seen just once. Material: PBMCs. The source is a woman between 35 and 50 years old in good health and CMV-seropositive. Both conserved end residues are part of each CDR3. The D gene is left open where the match is weak. Size is omitted from some rows. Given values are once, few, many or a class for expanded clones.

clone_size | j_call | v_call | d_call | cdr3_aa | cdr3_nt
. | TRBJ1-4 | TRBV10-3 | . | CAISSPGLGNEKLFF | TGTGCCATCAGTTCACCGGGACTGGGTAATGAAAAACTGTTTTTT
. | TRBJ2-2 | TRBV4-2 | . | CASSQVGTLAGELFF | TGTGCCAGCAGCCAAGTTGGGACTTTGGCCGGGGAGCTGTTTTTT
. | TRBJ2-2 | TRBV7-2 | TRBD1 | CASSRGTALTGELFF | TGTGCCAGCAGCAGGGGGACAGCCCTCACCGGGGAGCTGTTTTTT
. | TRBJ2-7 | TRBV7-2 | . | CASSARTRGGGEQYF | TGTGCCAGCAGCGCACGAACTCGCGGGGGCGGGGAGCAGTACTTC
once | TRBJ1-2 | TRBV6-4 | TRBD1 | CASSPEGTADGYTF | TGTGCCAGCAGCCCCGAGGGGACAGCCGATGGCTACACCTTC
. | TRBJ2-1 | TRBV7-7 | . | CASSLAGGQSSYNEQFF | TGTGCCAGCAGCTTAGCGGGGGGACAGAGCTCCTACAATGAGCAGTTCTTC
. | TRBJ1-1 | TRBV11-1 | TRBD1 | CASSPQGQAVNTEAFF | TGTGCCAGCAGCCCCCAAGGACAGGCAGTGAACACTGAAGCTTTCTTT
. | TRBJ2-3 | TRBV4-1 | TRBD1 | CASSPMDRRRTDTQYF | TGCGCCAGCAGCCCCATGGACAGGAGACGCACAGATACGCAGTATTTT
. | TRBJ2-7 | TRBV28 | TRBD2 | CASSGPGLADDEQYF | TGTGCCAGCAGTGGGCCGGGACTAGCAGACGACGAGCAGTACTTC
few | TRBJ2-1 | TRBV14 | . | CASSHFPTSRPNEQFF | TGTGCCAGCAGCCATTTTCCGACTAGTCGTCCCAATGAGCAGTTCTTC
few | TRBJ1-4 | TRBV6-5 | . | CASSYSAGVNEKLFF | TGTGCCAGCAGTTACTCAGCAGGGGTTAATGAAAAACTGTTTTTT
. | TRBJ2-7 | TRBV7-2 | TRBD2 | CASSTVASGGSPYEQYF | TGTGCCAGCAGCACCGTGGCTAGCGGGGGGAGCCCCTACGAGCAGTACTTC
. | TRBJ1-1 | TRBV7-9 | TRBD1 | CASSLVPTGDWVTEAFF | TGTGCCAGCAGCTTAGTCCCCACAGGGGATTGGGTGACTGAAGCTTTCTTT
. | TRBJ1-4 | TRBV28 | TRBD1 | CASSGSQGAWEEKLFF | TGTGCCAGCAGTGGATCACAGGGGGCTTGGGAGGAAAAACTGTTTTTT
. | TRBJ1-6 | TRBV18 | TRBD1 | CASSLPQGAQNSPLHF | TGTGCCAGCTCACTCCCACAGGGGGCGCAAAATTCACCCCTCCACTTT
. | TRBJ2-5 | TRBV7-3 | TRBD2 | CASSLGLAGGETQYF | TGTGCCAGCAGCTTAGGGCTAGCGGGGGGAGAGACCCAGTACTTC
. | TRBJ1-3 | TRBV2 | . | CASRRTNSGNTIYF | TGTGCCAGCAGGAGGACAAACTCTGGAAACACCATATATTTT
. | TRBJ2-1 | TRBV4-2 | . | CASSQDNNEQFF | TGTGCCAGCAGCCAAGATAACAATGAGCAGTTCTTC
once | TRBJ2-5 | TRBV15 | . | CATSRDNSGVTQYF | TGTGCCACCAGCAGAGATAATTCGGGAGTGACCCAGTACTTC
few | TRBJ2-7 | TRBV19 | . | CASSLGLADEQYF | TGTGCCAGTAGCCTGGGGCTGGCGGACGAGCAGTACTTC
. | TRBJ1-2 | TRBV27 | TRBD1 | CASSLDMQGAGGYTF | TGTGCCAGCAGTTTGGATATGCAGGGGGCGGGTGGCTACACCTTC
. | TRBJ2-2 | TRBV10-3 | . | CAIMARVESNTGELFF | TGTGCCATCATGGCCAGGGTGGAATCGAACACCGGGGAGCTGTTTTTT
. | TRBJ1-5 | TRBV19 | TRBD1 | CASVDRASNQPQHF | TGTGCCAGTGTGGACAGGGCTAGCAATCAGCCCCAGCATTTT
. | TRBJ2-3 | TRBV7-2 | TRBD1 | CASSLDRGSDTQYF | TGTGCCAGCAGCTTAGACAGGGGTTCAGATACGCAGTATTTT
few | TRBJ2-7 | TRBV5-1 | . | CASSPVNVFTGNSGEQYF | TGCGCCAGCAGCCCGGTCAACGTCTTTACAGGGAATTCGGGGGAGCAGTACTTC
. | TRBJ2-3 | TRBV5-1 | TRBD2 | CASSLLAGEQTDTQYF | TGCGCCAGCAGCTTGCTAGCGGGGGAGCAGACAGATACGCAGTATTTT
few | TRBJ1-1 | TRBV7-3 | . | CASSFGLQNTEAFF | TGTGCCAGCAGTTTTGGACTTCAGAACACTGAAGCTTTCTTT
. | TRBJ1-2 | TRBV30 | TRBD1 | CAWSDLTGTAPIVNYGYTF | TGTGCCTGGAGTGATTTAACCGGGACAGCACCAATTGTTAACTATGGCTACACCTTC
. | TRBJ1-1 | TRBV7-9 | TRBD1 | CASSLVGQMSEAFF | TGTGCCAGCAGCTTAGTGGGACAGATGAGTGAAGCTTTCTTT
few | TRBJ1-2 | TRBV2 | . | CASNPGVSSIYTF | TGTGCCAGCAACCCGGGGGTCTCGAGCATCTACACCTTC
. | TRBJ2-1 | TRBV4-3 | TRBD2 | CASSQGLAEIFSYNEQFF | TGCGCCAGCAGCCAGGGACTAGCGGAGATCTTCTCCTACAATGAGCAGTTCTTC
. | TRBJ2-7 | TRBV7-2 | TRBD1 | CASSTGTGPYEQYF | TGTGCCAGCAGCACCGGGACAGGGCCTTACGAGCAGTACTTC
few | TRBJ1-1 | TRBV2 | TRBD1 | CASTSGGRTEAFF | TGTGCCAGCACTTCAGGGGGGAGGACTGAAGCTTTCTTT
once | TRBJ2-1 | TRBV10-3 | TRBD2 | CAISTSGRATAYNEQFF | TGCGCCATCAGCACTAGCGGGAGGGCCACAGCCTACAATGAGCAGTTCTTC
. | TRBJ2-2 | TRBV5-6 | TRBD1 | CASSTGQGASGELFF | TGTGCCAGCAGCACGGGACAGGGTGCGTCCGGGGAGCTGTTTTTT
. | TRBJ2-2 | TRBV2 | TRBD1 | CASSWGTGNTGELFF | TGTGCCAGCAGTTGGGGGACAGGGAACACCGGGGAGCTGTTTTTT
. | TRBJ2-5 | TRBV5-4 | . | CASSLTGVLETQYF | TGTGCCAGCAGCTTGACAGGTGTGTTAGAGACCCAGTACTTC
. | TRBJ2-7 | TRBV4-3 | . | CASSQAPRAPPIYEQYF | TGCGCCAGCAGCCAAGCCCCAAGAGCGCCCCCGATCTACGAGCAGTACTTC
. | TRBJ1-2 | TRBV7-9 | . | CASSPETGFYGYTF | TGTGCCAGCAGCCCGGAGACAGGCTTCTATGGCTACACCTTC
. | TRBJ1-3 | TRBV4-2 | . | CASSQDLVKGAGNTIYF | TGTGCCAGCAGCCAAGATCTTGTCAAAGGGGCTGGAAACACCATATATTTT
. | TRBJ2-7 | TRBV27 | . | CASSPQVFSYEQYF | TGTGCCAGCAGTCCCCAGGTATTCTCCTACGAGCAGTACTTC
. | TRBJ1-5 | TRBV18 | . | CASSASQGSNQPQHF | TGTGCCAGCTCAGCCTCCCAGGGAAGCAATCAGCCCCAGCATTTT
. | TRBJ1-5 | TRBV28 | TRBD1 | CALSGTGRRKSNQPQHF | TGTGCCTTAAGCGGGACAGGGCGTAGAAAAAGCAATCAGCCCCAGCATTTT
. | TRBJ1-2 | TRBV15 | TRBD1 | CATSILLLGQGGKDGYTF | TGTGCCACCAGCATTCTCCTCCTCGGACAGGGAGGTAAAGATGGCTACACCTTC
. | TRBJ2-7 | TRBV28 | TRBD2 | CASSTWATSASYEQYF | TGTGCCAGCAGTACTTGGGCGACTAGCGCCAGCTACGAGCAGTACTTC
. | TRBJ2-1 | TRBV4-3 | . | CASSQVPGESSYNEQFF | TGCGCCAGCAGCCAAGTGCCGGGGGAGAGCTCCTACAATGAGCAGTTCTTC
once | TRBJ1-5 | TRBV11-2 | . | CASSPSGQYNQPQHF | TGTGCCAGCAGCCCAAGCGGACAGTACAATCAGCCCCAGCATTTT